This T cell receptor beta chain was sequenced during a study of OX40 agonist ivuxolimab in advanced cancers. Background on the study: The dose-escalation cohort was about 83% male, with a mean age of around 60 years, ranging roughly 20 to 90. Study-level points and caveats: By week 6 at 0.1 to 3.0 mg/kg, blood CD4+ and CD8+ T cells had expanded clonally. More expanded clones were found, on average, in CD8+ than in CD4+ T cells. Low normalized T-cell clonal expansion was also seen in some nonresponders.

TCRdb keeps only in-frame clones here, not all; method: immunoSEQ multiplex PCR. The sample records tens of thousands of clones, roughly 80% being singletons. Remarks on this clone: What it binds is unknown.

CDR1 and CDR2 from the germline V gene are MNHNS and SASEGT. This CDR3 spans 15 amino acids. The J segment lost 7 bases and the V segment lost 1 base, leaving 8 bases of the junction unmatched. Material: CD4+ or CD8+ T cells sorted from blood, obtained in a trial of the OX40 agonist ivuxolimab. The source of this sequence is an adult with an advanced solid tumor such as melanoma, head and neck, liver or kidney cancer. The V gene is TRBV6-1, the J gene TRBJ1-2, with 8 bases that match TRBD1. The CDR3 DNA reads TGTGCCAGCAGTGAAGTGGTCAGGGGGCGAAGTGGCTACACCTTC. Its translation: CASSEVVRGRSGYTF.